A single TCR beta chain is shown here with its context. Its antigen is as yet unknown. Germline is not matched at one junction end, which may reflect a read error. The data were taken from a study of shared clonotypes between healthy human individuals. The run depth of the assay was deep. Authors' processing steps: From ImmunoSEQ came sequences covering only the junction and carrying no quality scores, so filtering differed. Only in-frame clones appear in the TCRdb table, and some are missing; sequencing was by immunoSEQ multiplex PCR. V and J calls and clone size are copied from that table; D and trimming were computed from the DNA. The profile shows about 2.4 million clones, 80% to 95% of them singletons. Regarding the study as a whole: The sampled material consisted only of blood, and tissue repertoires are likely to differ. All-four-donor shared clonotypes had higher generation probabilities than non-shared clonotypes did.

Sequencing used naive CD4+ T cells from PBMCs. Subset denoted: CD45RA+ positively selected. This TCR was sampled from a man aged 18 to 30 in good health. Some clones in this sample may be carry-over from other donors' samples.

The chain's CDR3 is CASSLTSETQYF. In DNA form, the CDR3 reads TGTGCCAGCAGTTTAACCTCAGAGACGCAGTATTTT. The gene calls are TRBV28 and TRBJ2-3; D is undetermined. CDR1 and CDR2 (germline): MDHEN, SYDVKM. CDR3 size: 12 residues.